This T cell receptor (beta chain) was profiled in a study of shared T cell receptors in the human thymus. V trimming: 2 bases; J trimming: 1 base; junction bases outside the gene matches: 5. Germline CDR1 SGHKS, CDR2 YYEKEE (reference sequence). The CDR3 is 16 amino acids. Some clones are missing from TCRdb's copy, which holds only in-frame ones; the method was immunoSEQ multiplex PCR. The sample holds roughly 550,000 clones, 78% seen once. In addition, the sample was reused for a study of human thymus T cells. In that study: Seemingly biased V and J gene usage marked thymic and blood repertoires.

Input material: thymocytes. V gene TRBV5-5 combines with J gene TRBJ2-7; TRBD2 aligns across 11 bases. The receptor was derived from a boy in the first two years of life with a congenital heart defect. CDR3 DNA: TGTGCCAGCAGCTTCCCCGGGACTAGCGGATCCTACGAGCAGTACTTC. This translates into CASSFPGTSGSYEQYF.